This T cell receptor (beta chain) appears in the sequencing data of a study of blood T cell repertoires in COVID-19. Looking at the study overall: Italy, Spain and the United States were the sources of the convalescent and acute COVID-19 samples. T cells, B-cell-depleted T cells, or PBMCs provided the cDNA or gDNA that served as material.

Seattle researchers signed up patients amid active infection and tracked them longitudinally. The junction had 10 bases not matched to a gene; V was cut back by 2 bases and J by 8 bases. The CDR3 spans 16 residues. The germline gives CDR1 WSHSY, CDR2 SAAADI. In the authors' methods: Estimation of nucleated cell counts was performed using reference gene primer amplification. The table came from immunoSEQ multiplex PCR; TCRdb's copy has only in-frame clones and leaves some out. Clonal size and the V and J genes are those of that table, whereas D and trimming came from the DNA. The sample holds 150,000 to 250,000 clones, around 75% seen once.

The J gene is TRBJ1-1, the V gene TRBV10-2; 11 bases align to TRBD1. The receptor's source is a woman in her thirties or forties with COVID-19, enrolled during active disease. Sequenced sample: peripheral blood. The CDR3, as DNA: TGCGCCAGCAGTGAGGGGACAGGGGGTACTCCCAAGGAAGCTTTCTTT. Translating gives CASSEGTGGTPKEAFF.